These 31 T cell receptor beta chains were sequenced from one sample in a study of molecular identifiers for immune sequencing clone quantification. MiXCR, run by TCRdb on the PCR reads, gives a single entry per CDR3 protein. The sample includes tens of thousands of distinct CDR3 sequences, about a third of them seen just once. Sequenced input: naive CD8+ T cells from blood, with Jurkat cell RNA spiked in. Documented subset: FACS-sorted CD8+CD4-CCR7+CD45RA+ naive T cells. The source of these receptors is a human donor in good health. Some libraries in this study had Jurkat cell RNA spiked in.

This clonotype was counted at least ten times. The chain combines TRBV11-2 with TRBJ2-6; D remains ambiguous. Per the germline V gene, CDR1 is SGHAT and CDR2 is FQNNGV. Trimming cost V 1 base and J 0 bases, with 4 bases left between them. The CDR3 is 15 amino acids. The CDR3: CASSLGYSGANVLTF. CDR3 nucleotide sequence: TGTGCCAGCAGCTTAGGGTACTCTGGGGCCAACGTCCTGACTTTC.

The V gene is TRBV7-6, the J gene TRBJ2-1; unclear D gene. The V end lost 2 bases, the J end lost 6 bases, and 5 bases lay between the germline ends. CDR1 and CDR2 (germline): SGHVS, FNYEAQ. There are 12 residues in the CDR3. DNA of the CDR3: TGTGCCAGCAGCTTAACCCTCAATGAGCAGTTCTTC. It encodes CASSLTLNEQFF.

This clonotype appeared a few times. J is TRBJ2-7 and V is TRBV3-1; D is unclear. CDR3 size: 12 residues. CDR1 and CDR2 from the germline V gene are LGHDT and YNNKEL (reference sequence). V was clipped by 5 bases and J by 1 base, with 6 bases between them. CDR3 DNA sequence: TGTGCCAGCAGCGTAACGTCCTACGAGCAGTACTTC. This translates into CASSVTSYEQYF.

This chain connects TRBV11-2 to TRBJ2-5, with 11 nucleotides matching TRBD2. Trimming at V came to 2 bases and at J to 2 bases, leaving 10 bases not matched to a gene. Germline V lookup: CDR1 SGHAT, CDR2 FQNNGV. This CDR3 comprises 18 residues. DNA of the CDR3: TGTGCCAGCAGCTTATCCCTTAGCGGGAGGGCGGGGCAAGAGACCCAGTACTTC. Protein sequence: CASSLSLSGRAGQETQYF.

This clonotype was observed a handful of times. V is TRBV20-1 and J is TRBJ2-7; no reliable D call. CDR1 and CDR2 from the germline V gene are DFQATT and SNEGSKA (reference sequence). V was shortened by 4 bases and J by 0 bases, with 7 bases between the two germline ends. The CDR3 length is 12 residues. This CDR3 is CSAILDSYEQYF. The CDR3 DNA follows: TGCAGTGCTATACTGGACTCCTACGAGCAGTACTTC.

With regard to this clonotype: A much larger clone differs from this one at a single base, so this may be a read error. The conserved phenylalanine or tryptophan is not found at the CDR3 terminus, so this likely reflects a read error. The chain has TRBV7-9 and TRBJ1-1; tentative D call: TRBD1 (6 bases). CDR1 is SEHNR, CDR2 FQNEAQ, per germline (reference sequence). V was cut by 2 bases and J by 1 base, with 8 bases left in between. CDR3 length: 14 residues. The CDR3 here is CASSLWGPNTEAFS. CDR3 coding DNA: TGTGCCAGCAGCTTATGGGGGCCGAACACTGAAGCTTTCTCT.

This clonotype was counted ten times or more. V is TRBV28 and J is TRBJ1-6; D is unclear. V was clipped by 6 bases and J by 7 bases, with 4 bases between them. This CDR3 is 11 amino acids long. Germline V gives CDR1 MDHEN, CDR2 SYDVKM. The CDR3 DNA is TGTGCCAGCAGCACAAATTCACCCCTCCACTTT. Residues: CASSTNSPLHF.

This clonotype was observed many times. The gene calls are TRBV6-4 and TRBJ1-1, with D tentatively TRBD1 (6 bases). This CDR3 region has 13 residues. With 5 bases removed from V and 2 bases from J, the gap between germline ends came to 9 bases. Germline V gene data show CDR1 as MRHNA and CDR2 as SNTAGT. The DNA of the CDR3 is TGTGCCAGCAGTTGGACAGAAAACACTGAAGCTTTCTTT. Its translation: CASSWTENTEAFF.

This sequence joins TRBV9 and TRBJ2-5; D perhaps matches TRBD2 (6 bases). Looked up from germline, CDR1 is SGDLS and CDR2 is YYNGEE. The CDR3 runs 16 residues. Trimming removed 0 bases at V and 3 bases at J, with 15 bases between. CDR3 sequence reads: CASSVDPGWGEETQYF. CDR3 nucleotide sequence: TGTGCCAGCAGCGTAGATCCAGGTTGGGGGGAAGAGACCCAGTACTTC.

The chain is built from TRBV2 and TRBJ1-2; D call uncertain. With 4 bases removed from V and 3 bases from J, the gap between germline ends came to 18 bases. The CDR3 spans 16 residues. The V gene's germline CDR1 is SNHLY and CDR2 FYNNEI. The CDR3 nucleotides read TGTGCCAGCAGTGGAGGATCCCGGGCCGGGGACTATGGCTACACCTTC. Protein product: CASSGGSRAGDYGYTF.

The V gene is TRBV6-5, the J gene TRBJ1-1; possibly TRBD1 for D (5 bases). The V and J ends lost 0 bases and 4 bases respectively, with 15 bases between them. The CDR3 covers 16 residues. Per the germline V gene, CDR1 is MNHEY and CDR2 is SVGAGI. The CDR3 protein is CASSYSRWGSFTEAFF. In DNA, the CDR3 is TGTGCCAGCAGTTACTCGAGGTGGGGGTCTTTCACTGAAGCTTTCTTT.

There are many counts of this clonotype. The chain uses TRBV6-6 and TRBJ2-7; D may match TRBD1 or TRBD2 (6 bases each). This CDR3 spans 13 amino acids. V dropped 2 bases and J dropped 7 bases, with 12 bases sitting between them. Germline CDR1 MNHNY, CDR2 SVGAGI (reference sequence). Written as DNA, the CDR3 is TGTGCCAGCAGTTACGGGGGGCGCGATGAGCAGTACTTC. This sequence encodes CASSYGGRDEQYF.

J is TRBJ2-3 and V is TRBV6-5; 10 nucleotides agree with TRBD2. This CDR3 has 15 amino acids. In germline, CDR1 is MNHEY, CDR2 SVGAGI. With 1 base clipped from V and 8 bases from J, the junction kept 6 bases outside the gene matches. Here the CDR3 reads CASSYYSGRIRTQYF. The CDR3 nucleotides are TGTGCCAGCAGTTACTATAGCGGGAGGATACGTACGCAGTATTTT.

This clonotype was counted a few times. The chain combines TRBV10-2 with TRBJ1-2; unclear D gene. Trimming removed 0 bases from V and 2 bases from J, with 4 bases in between. The germline V gene has CDR1 WSHSY and CDR2 SAAADI. CDR3 length: 13 residues. The CDR3 loop reads CASSESGNYGYTF. Here the CDR3 DNA reads TGCGCCAGCAGTGAGTCAGGCAACTATGGCTACACCTTC.

A note on this clonotype: A clone one base away is much larger, so this may be a read error. This chain joins TRBV28 and TRBJ2-7; perhaps TRBD1 as D (7 bases). Germline V gene data show CDR1 as MDHEN and CDR2 as SYDVKM. Between the trimmed V and J ends, which lost 5 bases and 3 bases, there was a span of 14 bases. This CDR3 is built from 14 residues. The CDR3 nucleotides are TGTGCCAGCAGTAATAGCCAGGGGGGCTACGAGCAGTACTTC. It encodes CASSNSQGGYEQYF.

This clonotype turned up a few times. The V and J genes are TRBV16 and TRBJ1-1; maybe TRBD1 (6 bases). V gave up 11 bases and J gave up 1 base, with 11 bases separating them. This CDR3 contains 12 residues. Looked up from germline, CDR1 is KGHSY and CDR2 is FQNENV. The CDR3, as DNA: TGTGCCGCCGGGGGGCCGAACACTGAAGCTTTCTTT. This encodes CAAGGPNTEAFF.

This clonotype was counted ten times or more. The CDR3 nucleotides read TGTGCCACCAGTGATCCCGGGACTAGCGGGAGGTTCTGGGATGAGCAGTTCTTC. This codes for CATSDPGTSGRFWDEQFF. The chain is built from TRBV24-1 and TRBJ2-1, with 15 bases aligning to TRBD2. Germline trimming cut 3 bases from V and 8 bases from J; bases unmatched to any gene: 10. The CDR3 sequence is 18 residues long. Germline V lookup: CDR1 KGHDR, CDR2 SFDVKD.

This clonotype was seen at least ten times. The V call is TRBV28, the J call TRBJ1-3, with D possibly TRBD1 on 5 matching bases. Germline CDR1 reads MDHEN; CDR2 reads SYDVKM. The CDR3 is made up of 13 amino acids. CDR3 region: CASRGGGRNTIYF. For the CDR3, the DNA is TGTGCTTCCCGCGGGGGGGGGAGAAACACCATATATTTT. Filled out from reference TRBV28 and TRBJ1-3, the complete variable domain reads DVKVTQSSRYLVKRTGEKVFLECVQDMDHENMFWYRQDPGLGLRLIYFSYDVKMKEKGDIPEGYSVSREKKERFSLILESASTNQTSMYLCASRGGGRNTIYFGEGSWLTVV.

This clonotype was seen at least ten times. The rearrangement uses TRBV28 and TRBJ2-7; D remains ambiguous. Germline CDR1 reads MDHEN; CDR2 reads SYDVKM. V dropped 7 bases and J dropped 0 bases, with 10 bases sitting between them. The CDR3 spans 13 residues. CDR3 protein: CASNPAPSYEQYF. CDR3 coding DNA: TGTGCCAGCAATCCGGCGCCCTCCTACGAGCAGTACTTC.

The chain links TRBV6-5 to TRBJ1-2; D might be TRBD1 (5 bases). V lost 7 bases to trimming and J lost 4 bases, with 25 bases between them. Germline V lookup: CDR1 MNHEY, CDR2 SVGAGI. The CDR3 runs to 17 residues. CDR3 sequence reads: CASKPGRRGYSLYGYTF. The CDR3 DNA reads TGTGCCAGCAAGCCCGGCCGGAGGGGTTACAGTCTCTATGGCTACACCTTC.

About this clonotype itself: This clone may be a read error of a much larger clone one base away. This sequence joins TRBV28 and TRBJ1-5, with 7 nucleotides matching TRBD1. The CDR3 runs to 14 residues. Germline lookup yields CDR1 MDHEN and CDR2 SYDVKM. The CDR3, as DNA: TGTGCCAGCAGTTCCCGACAGGGATGGCAGCCCCGGCATTTT. Translation gives CASSSRQGWQPRHF.

This clonotype occurred a few times. The chain combines TRBV9 with TRBJ1-4; D call uncertain. The CDR3 runs to 14 residues. The ends were cut back, 4 bases at V and 7 bases at J, with 14 bases in the middle. Germline V gene lookup returns CDR1 SGDLS and CDR2 YYNGEE. The CDR3 loop is CASSSRLAGEKLFF. CDR3 nucleotide sequence: TGTGCCAGCAGCTCCCGCCTTGCCGGTGAAAAACTGTTTTTT. Complete variable domain (other parts from reference TRBV9 and TRBJ1-4): DSGVTQTPKHLITATGQRVTLRCSPRSGDLSVYWYQQSLDQGLQFLIQYYNGEERAKGNILERFSAQQFPDLHSELNLSSLELGDSALYFCASSSRLAGEKLFFGSGTQLSVL.

Details on this clonotype: A read error may explain this, as a much larger clone is one base away. The chain recombines TRBV14 with TRBJ1-5, with a weak D call TRBD1 (6 bases). V lost 2 bases, J lost 6 bases, and 11 bases lay in between. There are 14 residues in the CDR3. Germline CDR1 is SGHDN and CDR2 is FVKESK. The chain's CDR3 is CASSQWDNTQPQHF. The CDR3 coding sequence is TGTGCCAGCAGCCAATGGGACAACACTCAGCCCCAGCATTTT.

About this clonotype itself: Its ends do not fully match the called genes, so a read error is possible. This chain joins TRBV4-3 and TRBJ2-1; 10 bases map to TRBD2. The V gene's germline CDR1 is LGHNA and CDR2 YSLEER. The CDR3 sequence is 17 residues long. CDR3 sequence (DNA): TGCGCCAGCAGCCAAGAGAGACTAGCGGGTCCCTACAATGAGCAGATCTTC. This encodes CASSQERLAGPYNEQIF.

This clonotype was counted once. With a much larger clone just one base away, this may be a read error. CDR3 bases: TGTGCCAGCAGTTTATCAGGGGGGTATAGCAATCAGCCCCCGCATTTT. Translated, it gives CASSLSGGYSNQPPHF. The chain couples TRBV28 to TRBJ1-5; 7 positions agree with TRBD1. Germline V gene sequence: CDR1 MDHEN, CDR2 SYDVKM. This CDR3 comprises 16 residues.

The gene calls are TRBV11-2 and TRBJ2-5; no reliable D call. The V gene lost 5 bases and the J gene lost 7 bases, with 11 bases spanning the gap. Germline loops: CDR1 SGHAT, CDR2 FQNNGV. The CDR3 extends over 12 amino acids. CDR3 region: CASSPTTGTQYF. DNA for the CDR3: TGTGCCAGCAGCCCTACGACCGGGACCCAGTACTTC.

The genes are TRBV19 and TRBJ1-6; tentative D call: TRBD1 (5 bases). This CDR3 comprises 15 residues. V was cut by 6 bases and J by 0 bases, with 9 bases left in between. The V gene's germline CDR1 is LNHDA and CDR2 SQIVND (reference sequence). This chain's CDR3 is CASSWGSSYNSPLHF. DNA of the CDR3: TGTGCCAGTAGCTGGGGGAGCTCCTATAATTCACCCCTCCACTTT.

A note on this clonotype: A much larger clone lies one base from this, so it may be a read error. The V and J genes are TRBV7-9 and TRBJ2-6, with 9 bases that match TRBD1. This CDR3 has 15 residues. Per germline, CDR1 SEHNR and CDR2 FQNEAQ (reference sequence). The CDR3, as DNA: TGTGCCAGCAGCAAACAGGGGGCTGGGGCCAACGTCCCGACTTTC. This sequence encodes CASSKQGAGANVPTF.

J is TRBJ2-7 and V is TRBV27; D perhaps matches TRBD2 (6 bases). This CDR3 is 11 amino acids long. The germline V gene has CDR1 MNHEY and CDR2 SMNVEV (reference sequence). V dropped 4 bases and J dropped 7 bases, with 8 bases sitting between them. CDR3 loop: CASSWGVEQYF. The CDR3 nucleotides are TGTGCCAGCAGTTGGGGGGTGGAGCAGTACTTC.

This clonotype has at least ten counts. The rearrangement uses TRBV21-1 and TRBJ2-5; TRBD2, the table's D call, was not compared with the DNA. TRBV21-1 is reported as a pseudogene. This CDR3 has 16 amino acids. The CDR3 reads CASRLTSGSLQETQYF. The CDR3 DNA reads as TGTGCCAGCAGACTGACTAGCGGGAGCCTTCAAGAGACCCAGTACTTC.

The genes are TRBV9 and TRBJ2-5; the match to TRBD2 covers 8 bases. The CDR3 loop spans 14 amino acids. CDR1 and CDR2 from the germline V gene are SGDLS and YYNGEE. Trimming cost V 3 bases and J 1 base; bases outside gene matches: 2. The CDR3: CASSESGGQETQYF. CDR3 nucleotide sequence: TGTGCCAGCAGCGAGAGCGGGGGCCAAGAGACCCAGTACTTC.